The 2 T cell receptor beta chains listed next were all sequenced from one sample in a study of response to subunit inactivated influenza vaccine. MiXCR, applied by TCRdb to the RT-PCR reads, yields one record per CDR3 protein. The repertoire consists of a few hundred thousand distinct CDR3 sequences, with 14% occurring once and the leading ten covering around 10%. The sequences come from PBMCs from blood, collected approximately 12 days after vaccination. Every receptor here comes from a man aged 45-65 years who received an inactivated influenza vaccine.

J is TRBJ2-1 and V is TRBV5-1; tentatively, D is TRBD1 (5 bases). Germline values: CDR1 SGHRS, CDR2 YFSETQ. The V gene lost 4 bases and the J gene lost 2 bases, with 19 bases spanning the gap. The CDR3 sequence is 17 residues long. CDR3 in amino acids: CASSPSSTESTYNEQFF. CDR3 bases: TGCGCCAGCAGCCCCAGCTCGACAGAGTCTACCTACAATGAGCAGTTCTTC.

The chain employs TRBV5-1 and TRBJ2-3; no definite D call. Germline CDR1 SGHRS, CDR2 YFSETQ. The CDR3 extends over 16 amino acids. V dropped 0 bases and J dropped 2 bases, with 13 bases sitting between them. In DNA form, the CDR3 reads TGCGCCAGCAGCTTGGATATATGGATGTCCACAGATACGCAGTATTTT. Protein: CASSLDIWMSTDTQYF.